Presented here are 25 T cell receptor beta chains from one specimen sequenced in a study of blood T cell repertoires in COVID-19. This table comes from immunoSEQ multiplex PCR, and its TCRdb copy is limited to in-frame clones, with some not included. This table holds about 130,000 clones, around four fifths found once. Material for sequencing was peripheral blood. The receptors here all came from a man older than 75 with COVID-19, enrolled during active disease.

This chain links TRBV7-9 with TRBJ1-1; 7 nucleotides match TRBD1. Trimming cost V 9 bases and J 1 base; bases outside gene matches: 8. Germline V gives CDR1 SEHNR, CDR2 FQNEAQ (reference sequence). The CDR3 length is 14 residues. The CDR3 sequence: CASKKQGPNTEAFF. The DNA of the CDR3 is TGTGCCAGTAAAAAACAGGGGCCGAACACTGAAGCTTTCTTT.

The chain is built from TRBV29-1 and TRBJ1-5; 11 nucleotides match TRBD1. The CDR3 is 16 residues long. V lost 4 bases and J lost 6; bases outside the gene matches: 11. CDR1 is SQVTM and CDR2 is ANQGSEA in the germline V gene. The CDR3 DNA follows: TGCAGCGTTGCCGGGACAGGGGGGAAGTACGGTCAGCCCCAGCATTTT. It yields the protein CSVAGTGGKYGQPQHF.

This clone came up a few times. This rearrangement joins TRBV5-1 to TRBJ2-3; 10 bases agree with TRBD1. V trimming: 3 bases; J trimming: 4 bases; junction bases outside the gene matches: 14. CDR1 and CDR2 (germline): SGHRS, YFSETQ. This CDR3 is 18 amino acids long. The DNA for the CDR3 is TGCGCCAGCAGCTCCGGACGACAGGGGGCTATTATCTCAGATACGCAGTATTTT. Its protein is CASSSGRQGAIISDTQYF.

The chain joins TRBV27 to TRBJ1-6; D is undetermined. The CDR3 length is 12 residues. Trimming removed 4 bases from V and 9 bases from J, with 7 bases in between. CDR1 and CDR2 from the germline V gene are MNHEY and SMNVEV (reference sequence). The DNA of the CDR3 is TGTGCCAGCAGTTCTCCGTTTTCACCCCTCCACTTT. Amino acid sequence: CASSSPFSPLHF.

The CDR3 nucleotides read TGCAGCGTTAATCCGACTATCCGAGGGAATGAGCAGTTCTTC. This encodes CSVNPTIRGNEQFF. V and J are TRBV29-1 and TRBJ2-1; a possible D gene is TRBD2 (5 bases). Between the trimmed V and J ends, which lost 5 bases and 7 bases, there was a span of 18 bases. CDR3 size: 14 residues. Germline CDR1 is SQVTM and CDR2 is ANQGSEA.

This clone came up once. The chain has TRBV28 and TRBJ1-4, with 11 nucleotides matching TRBD1. The CDR3 has 17 amino acids. Trimming cost V 2 bases and J 3 bases; bases outside gene matches: 5. CDR1 and CDR2 (germline): MDHEN, SYDVKM. The CDR3 is CASSLAGTGGSNEKLFF. The CDR3 DNA reads as TGTGCCAGCAGTTTAGCCGGGACAGGGGGGTCTAATGAAAAACTGTTTTTT.

The chain uses TRBV12-3 or TRBV12-4 and TRBJ1-1; 7 nucleotides line up with TRBD1. V was pared by 7 bases and J by 11 bases, with 13 bases of the junction left unmatched. CDR3 length: 13 residues. For the CDR3, the DNA is TGTGCCAGCACCCTTTTCTTACAGGGGACCGCTTTCTTT. Translated: CASTLFLQGTAFF.

V usage is TRBV4-3 and J usage is TRBJ2-3, with a possible D match to TRBD1 (6 bases). The CDR3 runs to 17 residues. With 0 bases removed from V and 1 base from J, the gap between germline ends came to 14 bases. In germline, CDR1 is LGHNA, CDR2 YSLEER. CDR3 in DNA: TGCGCCAGCAGCCAAGATTACGCAGGGGTCGGCACAGATACGCAGTATTTT. Amino acid sequence: CASSQDYAGVGTDTQYF.

The V gene is TRBV7-9, the J gene TRBJ1-6; D may be TRBD1 (5 bases). Germline V lookup: CDR1 SEHNR, CDR2 FQNEAQ (reference sequence). This CDR3 is built from 14 residues. V lost 3 bases and J 7 bases, leaving 10 bases between the germline ends. DNA for the CDR3: TGTGCCAGCAGCTTCGGGGACTCAAATTCACCCCTCCACTTT. Its protein product is CASSFGDSNSPLHF. Complete variable domain (other parts from reference TRBV7-9 and TRBJ1-6): DTGVSQNPRHKITKRGQNVTFRCDPISEHNRLYWYRQTLGQGPEFLTYFQNEAQLEKSRLLSDRFSAERPKGSFSTLEIQRTEQGDSAMYLCASSFGDSNSPLHFGNGTRLTVT.

This clone has only a few counts. V usage is TRBV28 and J usage is TRBJ1-2; D remains unclear. This CDR3 comprises 16 residues. Trimming left V 1 base short and J 6 bases short, with 18 bases between. CDR1 is MDHEN, CDR2 SYDVKM, per germline. CDR3 DNA sequence: TGTGCCAGCAGTTTATACCATGTGGCACCTGTGGATGGCTACACCTTC. This translates into CASSLYHVAPVDGYTF.

The chain is built from TRBV6-5 and TRBJ1-5; D not certain. The V end lost 2 bases, the J end lost 5 bases, and 7 bases lay between the germline ends. CDR1 is MNHEY and CDR2 is SVGAGI in the germline V gene. The CDR3 runs to 13 residues. CDR3 nucleotides: TGTGCCAGCAGTTACAGCGATGATCAGCCCCAGCATTTT. Translating it yields CASSYSDDQPQHF.

This rearrangement joins TRBV21-1 to TRBJ1-5; the table's D call TRBD1 went unverified against the DNA. TRBV21-1 is a pseudogene locus. The CDR3 length is 17 residues. The chain's CDR3 is CASSPRQGGYSNQPQHF. The CDR3, as DNA: TGTGCCAGCAGCCCCCGACAGGGGGGATATAGCAATCAGCCCCAGCATTTT.

CDR3 sequence reads: CASSPGRLNQPQHF. In DNA, the CDR3 is TGTGCCAGCAGTCCAGGGAGGTTGAATCAGCCCCAGCATTTT. The chain has TRBV6-5 and TRBJ1-5; D might be TRBD1 (5 bases). The V end lost 5 bases, the J end lost 4 bases, and 12 bases lay between the germline ends. CDR1 is MNHEY and CDR2 is SVGAGI in the germline V gene. The CDR3 runs to 14 residues.

The CDR3 loop is CAGFGQGTYSNQPQHF. The CDR3 coding sequence is TGTGCCGGTTTCGGACAGGGTACCTATAGCAATCAGCCCCAGCATTTT. The chain combines TRBV9 with TRBJ1-5, with 8 bases matching TRBD1. Germline V CDR1 and CDR2: SGDLS, YYNGEE. The CDR3 length is 16 residues. The J segment lost 0 bases and the V segment lost 10 bases, leaving 12 bases of the junction unmatched. Based on the CDR3 plus reference TRBV9 and TRBJ1-5, the full variable domain is DSGVTQTPKHLITATGQRVTLRCSPRSGDLSVYWYQQSLDQGLQFLIQYYNGEERAKGNILERFSAQQFPDLHSELNLSSLELGDSALYFCAGFGQGTYSNQPQHFGDGTRLSIL.

This clone is medium-sized. The chain has TRBV28 and TRBJ2-5; 10 bases line up with TRBD2. This CDR3 is built from 15 residues. In germline, CDR1 is MDHEN, CDR2 SYDVKM. Germline trimming cut 4 bases from V and 5 bases from J; bases unmatched to any gene: 7. The CDR3 sequence: CASSYLPSGSETQYF. DNA of the CDR3: TGTGCCAGCAGTTACTTACCTAGCGGGAGCGAGACCCAGTACTTC. Full variable domain (missing parts from reference TRBV28 and TRBJ2-5): DVKVTQSSRYLVKRTGEKVFLECVQDMDHENMFWYRQDPGLGLRLIYFSYDVKMKEKGDIPEGYSVSREKKERFSLILESASTNQTSMYLCASSYLPSGSETQYFGPGTRLLVL.

This rearrangement joins TRBV28 to TRBJ1-2; D ambiguous. The length of the CDR3 is 18 residues. V shed 2 bases and J shed 0 bases, with 19 bases lying between them. The germline V gene has CDR1 MDHEN and CDR2 SYDVKM. The chain's CDR3 is CASSLSLPRRETNYGYTF. CDR3 DNA: TGTGCCAGCAGTTTAAGCCTCCCTCGTCGGGAAACTAACTATGGCTACACCTTC.

The chain has TRBV7-9 and TRBJ1-5; perhaps TRBD1 as D (6 bases). V was trimmed by 7 bases and J by 6 bases, leaving 13 bases between them. The CDR3 has 13 residues. CDR1 and CDR2 (germline): SEHNR, FQNEAQ (reference sequence). CDR3 residues: CASNGQSGQPQHF. CDR3 sequence (DNA): TGTGCCAGCAACGGACAGTCGGGTCAGCCCCAGCATTTT. Full variable domain (rest looked up from reference TRBV7-9 and TRBJ1-5): DTGVSQNPRHKITKRGQNVTFRCDPISEHNRLYWYRQTLGQGPEFLTYFQNEAQLEKSRLLSDRFSAERPKGSFSTLEIQRTEQGDSAMYLCASNGQSGQPQHFGDGTRLSIL.

This clone has just a few counts. The chain uses TRBV6-5 and TRBJ1-1; D remains unclear. Germline values: CDR1 MNHEY, CDR2 SVGAGI. The CDR3 runs to 13 residues. Trimming pared 1 base from V and 6 bases from J, leaving 9 bases between. The CDR3 bases are TGTGCCAGCAGTTACTTCGGGGTCTCTGAAGCTTTCTTT. It yields the protein CASSYFGVSEAFF.

The V gene is TRBV9, the J gene TRBJ2-3; a possible D gene is TRBD2 (5 bases). Per germline, CDR1 SGDLS and CDR2 YYNGEE. Trimming took off 7 bases at V and 0 bases at J, with 15 bases between the two ends. The CDR3 has 15 residues. CDR3 region: CASGKGERSTDTQYF. CDR3 bases: TGTGCCAGCGGTAAGGGAGAAAGGAGCACAGATACGCAGTATTTT. The full variable domain, its missing parts supplied by reference TRBV9 and TRBJ2-3, is DSGVTQTPKHLITATGQRVTLRCSPRSGDLSVYWYQQSLDQGLQFLIQYYNGEERAKGNILERFSAQQFPDLHSELNLSSLELGDSALYFCASGKGERSTDTQYFGPGTRLTVL.

This rearrangement joins TRBV5-4 to TRBJ1-2; 8 bases agree with TRBD1. The CDR3 is made up of 16 amino acids. Germline trimming cut 0 bases from V and 8 bases from J; bases unmatched to any gene: 12. Per the germline V gene, CDR1 is SGHNT and CDR2 is YYREEE (reference sequence). This chain's CDR3 is CASSLGGDRPGDGYTF. The CDR3 DNA follows: TGTGCCAGCAGCTTGGGGGGGGACAGGCCAGGGGACGGCTACACCTTC.

The chain carries TRBV28 and TRBJ1-3; 9 bases align to TRBD1. CDR3 size: 17 residues. The germline CDR1 and CDR2 sequences are MDHEN and SYDVKM. With 5 bases clipped from V and 2 bases from J, the junction kept 10 bases outside the gene matches. In nucleotides, the CDR3 is TGTGCCAGCAGTCTAACCGGGACAGGGAGTACTGGAAACACCATATATTTT. Protein: CASSLTGTGSTGNTIYF.

V gene TRBV29-1 combines with J gene TRBJ2-2; possibly TRBD2 for D (5 bases). Trimming took 5 bases from V and 3 from J, leaving 13 bases between them. Looked up from germline, CDR1 is SQVTM and CDR2 is ANQGSEA. The CDR3 runs to 14 residues. The CDR3 DNA sequence: TGCAGCGTTACCCCTCTTAGCGACACCGGGGAGCTGTTTTTT. This codes for CSVTPLSDTGELFF.

The chain carries TRBV4-1 and TRBJ2-5, with 12 bases that match TRBD2. This CDR3 has 16 residues. The trim removed 2 bases at V and 1 base at J, leaving 2 bases unmatched. Germline lookup yields CDR1 MGHRA and CDR2 YSYEKL. The CDR3 region is CASSQRTSGVQETQYF. The CDR3 DNA reads as TGCGCCAGCAGCCAACGGACTAGCGGGGTCCAAGAGACCCAGTACTTC.

The rearrangement links TRBV18 to TRBJ2-3, with D perhaps matching TRBD2 (5 bases). Germline assignment: CDR1 KGHSH and CDR2 LQKENI. V lost 5 bases to trimming and J lost 5 bases, with 14 bases between them. There are 14 residues in the CDR3. The CDR3 sequence is CASSERHEGDTQYF. CDR3 sequence (DNA): TGTGCCAGCTCAGAACGTCATGAGGGAGATACGCAGTATTTT. Looking up the rest from reference TRBV18 and TRBJ2-3 gives the full variable domain: NAGVMQNPRHLVRRRGQEARLRCSPMKGHSHVYWYRQLPEEGLKFMVYLQKENIIDESGMPKERFSAEFPKEGPSILRIQQVVRGDSAAYFCASSERHEGDTQYFGPGTRLTVL.

The chain recombines TRBV5-1 with TRBJ2-5, with D perhaps matching TRBD1 (7 bases). Germline assignment: CDR1 SGHRS and CDR2 YFSETQ. This CDR3 contains 15 residues. V was cut by 0 bases and J by 7 bases, with 16 bases left in between. The CDR3 DNA reads TGCGCCAGCAGCTTGGAATGGCTCCAGGGGGGGACCCAGTACTTC. The encoded protein is CASSLEWLQGGTQYF.